This TCR beta chain was obtained from a study of blood T cell repertoires in COVID-19. Per the authors' pipeline: Estimation of nucleated cell counts relied on the amplification of reference gene primers. Clones were sequenced by immunoSEQ multiplex PCR, and TCRdb holds only the in-frame ones, with some missing. The V and J calls and clone size come from that table; D and trimming were worked out from the DNA. This sample carries 140,000 to 150,000 clones, 75% to 90% of them seen once, and the ten largest clones take 8%. Sequencing used peripheral blood. The source is a woman aged 60-75 years with COVID-19, enrolled during active disease.

The CDR3 region has the DNA TGCGCCAGCAGTTCCCGGGACAGGGGGCAAGATACGCAGTATTTT. It specifies CASSSRDRGQDTQYF. The V gene is TRBV5-1, the J gene TRBJ2-3; 12 nucleotides line up with TRBD1. Germline V lookup: CDR1 SGHRS, CDR2 YFSETQ. With 5 bases clipped from V and 5 bases from J, the junction kept 6 bases outside the gene matches. The CDR3 contains 15 residues.